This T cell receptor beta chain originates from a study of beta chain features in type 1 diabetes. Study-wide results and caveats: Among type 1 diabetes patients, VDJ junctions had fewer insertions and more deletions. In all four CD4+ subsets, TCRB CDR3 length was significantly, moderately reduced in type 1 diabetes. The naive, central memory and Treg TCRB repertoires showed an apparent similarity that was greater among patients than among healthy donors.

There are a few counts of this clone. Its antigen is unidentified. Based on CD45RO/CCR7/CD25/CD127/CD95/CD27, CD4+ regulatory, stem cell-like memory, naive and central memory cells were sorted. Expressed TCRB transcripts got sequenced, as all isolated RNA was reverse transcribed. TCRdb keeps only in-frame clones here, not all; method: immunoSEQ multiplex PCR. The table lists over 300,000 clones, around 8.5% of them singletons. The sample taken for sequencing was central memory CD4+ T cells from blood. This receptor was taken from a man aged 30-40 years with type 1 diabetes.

CDR3: CASKSQGDTEAFF. The CDR3 coding sequence is TGTGCCAGCAAATCCCAGGGTGACACTGAAGCTTTCTTT. The gene calls are TRBV6-6 and TRBJ1-1; perhaps TRBD1 as D (5 bases). CDR1 and CDR2 from the germline V gene are MNHNY and SVGAGI (reference sequence). V lost 7 bases, J lost 3 bases, and 12 bases lay in between. This CDR3 is built from 13 residues.